This is a list of T cell receptor beta chains from one sample in a study of identifying expanded T cells in peripheral blood. The method was immunoSEQ multiplex PCR; TCRdb's version includes in-frame clones alone and lacks a portion of them. The sample includes about 130,000 clones, about 86% of them seen just once. The sample was blood. The receptor source for this set is a person aged 18 to 75 in good health. Each CDR3 is given with its conserved first and last residue. The D gene is left open where the match is weak. Some rows have no size entry. The others give once, few or many, or a class for an expanded clone.

d_call	clone_size	v_call	j_call	cdr3_aa	cdr3_nt
NA	NA	TRBV7-3	TRBJ1-1	CASSTSGMENTEAFF	TGTGCCAGCAGCACCTCAGGGATGGAGAACACTGAAGCTTTCTTT
TRBD1	once	TRBV9	TRBJ2-5	CASSVGGQGGETQYF	TGTGCCAGCAGCGTCGGCGGACAGGGTGGAGAGACCCAGTACTTC
TRBD1	NA	TRBV13	TRBJ1-3	CASSLRQGASGNTIYF	TGTGCCAGCAGCTTACGACAGGGGGCATCCGGAAACACCATATATTTT
NA	NA	TRBV5-1	TRBJ2-3	CASSLGGDTQYF	TGCGCCAGCAGCTTGGGGGGAGATACGCAGTATTTT
NA	NA	TRBV5-1	TRBJ2-5	CASSLVLGRETQYF	TGCGCCAGCAGCTTGGTCCTAGGGCGGGAGACCCAGTACTTC
NA	NA	TRBV7-3	TRBJ2-7	CASSSGTTYEQYF	TGTGCCAGCAGTAGCGGAACTACCTACGAGCAGTACTTC
NA	NA	TRBV7-9	TRBJ1-4	CASSEIRAGDEKLFF	TGTGCCAGCAGCGAGATACGGGCAGGGGATGAAAAACTGTTTTTT
NA	NA	TRBV9	TRBJ2-1	CASSVEGDGVQFF	TGTGCCAGCAGCGTGGAAGGGGACGGGGTGCAGTTCTTC
TRBD2	NA	TRBV7-2	TRBJ2-2	CASSLLATNTGELFF	TGTGCCAGCAGCCTACTAGCGACGAACACCGGGGAGCTGTTTTTT
NA	once	TRBV11-2	TRBJ2-7	CASSLEGALGRGAYEQYF	TGTGCCAGCAGCTTAGAGGGCGCTTTAGGGCGCGGGGCCTACGAGCAGTACTTC
NA	few	TRBV18	TRBJ1-1	CASSPQTGDREAFF	TGTGCCAGCTCACCACAGACAGGCGATCGGGAAGCTTTCTTT
TRBD1	NA	TRBV7-9	TRBJ2-2	CASPLQGASNTGELFF	TGTGCCAGCCCCCTACAGGGGGCCTCGAACACCGGGGAGCTGTTTTTT
NA	once	TRBV6-6	TRBJ2-1	CASSYQPSGMGNEQFF	TGTGCCAGCAGTTACCAACCTTCGGGTATGGGGAATGAGCAGTTCTTC
NA	once	TRBV30	TRBJ2-7	CAWSVSGIYEQYF	TGTGCCTGGAGTGTATCTGGTATATACGAGCAGTACTTC
TRBD2	NA	TRBV7-7	TRBJ2-1	CASSLNPGTSGSNEQFF	TGTGCCAGCAGCCTCAACCCGGGGACTAGCGGCTCCAATGAGCAGTTCTTC
NA	NA	TRBV5-1	TRBJ2-1	CASSFPPGTEDNEQFF	TGCGCCAGCAGCTTCCCCCCCGGGACGGAGGACAATGAGCAGTTCTTC
NA	NA	TRBV23-1	TRBJ2-3	CASSQSRTLSTDTQYF	TGCGCCAGCAGTCAATCACGCACCCTGAGCACAGATACGCAGTATTTT
TRBD1	NA	TRBV19	TRBJ1-5	CASSPGTGYGNQPQHF	TGTGCCAGTAGCCCCGGGACAGGGTACGGCAATCAGCCCCAGCATTTT
NA	many	TRBV7-9	TRBJ1-5	CASSLDHEPQHF	TGTGCCAGCAGCTTAGATCATGAGCCCCAGCATTTT
TRBD2	NA	TRBV7-9	TRBJ2-7	CASSPSGAEQYF	TGTGCCAGCAGCCCTAGCGGGGCCGAGCAGTACTTC
TRBD2	NA	TRBV29-1	TRBJ2-3	CSVDTSGPTDTQYF	TGCAGCGTTGACACTAGCGGCCCTACAGATACGCAGTATTTT
TRBD1	NA	TRBV14	TRBJ1-2	CASSQDHFPVGRGQENGYTF	TGTGCCAGCAGCCAAGATCACTTCCCCGTTGGCAGGGGGCAAGAGAATGGCTACACCTTC
NA	NA	TRBV11-2	TRBJ1-1	CASTLGSGATEAFF	TGTGCCAGCACCTTAGGGTCCGGGGCCACTGAAGCTTTCTTT